Below are 27 T cell receptor beta chains sequenced from a single sample in a study of blood T cell repertoires in COVID-19. Sequenced by immunoSEQ multiplex PCR; TCRdb stores in-frame clones only, minus some. The sample includes 250,000 to 350,000 clones, 87% of them seen just once. Specimen: peripheral blood. These receptors were obtained from a woman between 45 and 60 years old who had recovered from COVID-19.

This chain links TRBV30 with TRBJ1-2; D ambiguous. The germline V gene has CDR1 GTSNPN and CDR2 SVGIG (reference sequence). V was shortened by 2 bases and J by 7 bases, with 20 bases between the two germline ends. The CDR3 spans 15 residues. The CDR3 nucleotides read TGTGCCTGGAGTAGGAAGGTTAGATCGTCGGGTGGCTACACCTTC. Its protein product is CAWSRKVRSSGGYTF.

V gene TRBV2 combines with J gene TRBJ1-6; D may be TRBD1 (6 bases). The CDR3 has 17 residues. Germline CDR1 reads SNHLY; CDR2 reads FYNNEI. V was trimmed by 2 bases and J by 0 bases, leaving 11 bases between them. In DNA form, the CDR3 reads TGTGCCAGCAGTGAAAATCTCAGGGGCTCCTATAATTCACCCCTCCACTTT. Residues: CASSENLRGSYNSPLHF.

V is TRBV7-2 and J is TRBJ1-1; tentative D call: TRBD1 (5 bases). This CDR3 region has 15 residues. V lost 2 bases, J lost 1 base, and 11 bases lay in between. Germline V CDR1 and CDR2: SGHTA, FQGNSA. CDR3 amino acids: CASSLLGQRNTEAFF. CDR3 coding DNA: TGTGCCAGCAGCTTACTCGGACAAAGGAACACTGAAGCTTTCTTT.

This chain links TRBV7-3 with TRBJ1-2; D not resolved. Germline V gene data show CDR1 as SGHTA and CDR2 as FQGTGA. Deletions cut 3 bases from V and 0 bases from J, with 11 bases between. This CDR3 region has 15 residues. CDR3 protein: CASSFAGSTNYGYTF. CDR3 bases: TGTGCCAGCAGCTTCGCCGGGTCCACTAACTATGGCTACACCTTC.

The chain employs TRBV10-3 and TRBJ2-1; no firm D call. The CDR3 extends over 13 amino acids. CDR1 ENHRY and CDR2 SYGVKD come from the germline V gene. The V gene lost 10 bases and the J gene lost 10 bases, with 20 bases spanning the gap. The CDR3 DNA follows: TGTGCCAGCAACTTTGACCCGGCAGGAGAGCAGTTCTTC. Translation: CASNFDPAGEQFF.

V gene TRBV5-4 combines with J gene TRBJ2-5; 11 bases match TRBD2. Germline V gene sequence: CDR1 SGHNT, CDR2 YYREEE (reference sequence). Trimming removed 0 bases from V and 5 bases from J; junction bases left unmatched: 12. This CDR3 has 18 amino acids. CDR3 residues: CASSLEGLAAPGTETQYF. The DNA for the CDR3 is TGTGCCAGCAGCTTGGAGGGACTAGCGGCCCCCGGGACGGAGACCCAGTACTTC.

The J gene is TRBJ2-5, the V gene TRBV5-1; 7 bases line up with TRBD1. V lost 0 bases and J lost 7; bases outside the gene matches: 6. Germline V gene sequence: CDR1 SGHRS, CDR2 YFSETQ. The CDR3 consists of 14 residues. The CDR3 is CASSLEGASGTQYF. In nucleotides, the CDR3 is TGCGCCAGCAGCTTGGAGGGGGCATCAGGGACCCAGTACTTC.

For this clone: The identical CDR3 is also encoded by other nucleotide sequences in the sample. The genes are TRBV27 and TRBJ1-2; perhaps TRBD1 as D (6 bases). Germline V CDR1 and CDR2: MNHEY, SMNVEV (reference sequence). V was clipped by 6 bases and J by 4 bases, with 12 bases between them. CDR3 length: 13 residues. The CDR3 sequence: CASRFRGGYGYTF. The CDR3 DNA sequence: TGTGCCAGCAGATTCAGGGGTGGCTATGGCTACACCTTC.

The rearrangement links TRBV28 to TRBJ1-6; D gene ambiguous. The CDR3 is 12 amino acids. Germline lookup yields CDR1 MDHEN and CDR2 SYDVKM. The V gene lost 5 bases and the J gene lost 6 bases, with 5 bases spanning the gap. CDR3 residues: CASSPLNSPLHF. The CDR3 DNA reads as TGTGCCAGCAGTCCCCTTAATTCACCCCTCCACTTT.

This clone appeared a single time. The chain recombines TRBV28 with TRBJ2-1; TRBD1 is a possible D gene (5 bases). Looked up from germline, CDR1 is MDHEN and CDR2 is SYDVKM. The CDR3 has 15 amino acids. The V end lost 3 bases, the J end lost 2 bases, and 11 bases lay between the germline ends. The CDR3: CASSFGTGPYNEQFF. The CDR3 DNA sequence: TGTGCCAGCAGTTTTGGAACAGGACCCTACAATGAGCAGTTCTTC. The full variable domain, in which reference TRBV28 and TRBJ2-1 provide the parts outside the CDR3, is DVKVTQSSRYLVKRTGEKVFLECVQDMDHENMFWYRQDPGLGLRLIYFSYDVKMKEKGDIPEGYSVSREKKERFSLILESASTNQTSMYLCASSFGTGPYNEQFFGPGTRLTVL.

The CDR3 here is CASSLFGSTEAFF. In DNA, the CDR3 is TGTGCCAGCAGCTTATTTGGGAGCACTGAAGCTTTCTTT. V is TRBV11-2 and J is TRBJ1-1, with D unresolved. The CDR3 sequence is 13 residues long. Germline values: CDR1 SGHAT, CDR2 FQNNGV. Trimming removed 2 bases at V and 4 bases at J, with 8 bases between. The full variable domain, its missing parts supplied by reference TRBV11-2 and TRBJ1-1, is EAGVAQSPRYKIIEKRQSVAFWCNPISGHATLYWYQQILGQGPKLLIQFQNNGVVDDSQLPKDRFSAERLKGVDSTLKIQPAKLEDSAVYLCASSLFGSTEAFFGQGTRLTVV.

The chain has TRBV28 and TRBJ2-7; the match to TRBD1 covers 7 bases. Unmatched junction bases numbered 6, after V lost 8 bases and J lost 2 bases. Germline values: CDR1 MDHEN, CDR2 SYDVKM. CDR3 length: 13 residues. The chain's CDR3 is CASRDSRTYEQYF. Here the CDR3 DNA reads TGTGCCAGCCGGGACAGCCGAACCTACGAGCAGTACTTC. Drawing the rest from reference TRBV28 and TRBJ2-7, the complete variable domain is DVKVTQSSRYLVKRTGEKVFLECVQDMDHENMFWYRQDPGLGLRLIYFSYDVKMKEKGDIPEGYSVSREKKERFSLILESASTNQTSMYLCASRDSRTYEQYFGPGTRLTVT.

This sequence joins TRBV27 and TRBJ1-3; 7 nucleotides align to TRBD1. V lost 6 bases, J lost 2 bases, and 4 bases stayed unmatched. Germline V gene sequence: CDR1 MNHEY, CDR2 SMNVEV (reference sequence). The CDR3 contains 14 residues. The CDR3 region has the DNA TGTGCCAGCAGCACCCAGGGGGCTGGAAACACCATATATTTT. Residues: CASSTQGAGNTIYF.

This chain joins TRBV19 and TRBJ2-6, with D unclear. The CDR3 spans 14 residues. V was trimmed by 7 bases and J by 2 bases, leaving 9 bases between them. Germline CDR1 and CDR2: LNHDA and SQIVND (reference sequence). The CDR3 loop is CASTSSPGANVLTF. The CDR3 region has the DNA TGTGCCAGTACGAGTTCCCCTGGGGCCAACGTCCTGACTTTC.

The V gene is TRBV6-6, the J gene TRBJ1-1; 7 positions agree with TRBD1. Germline trimming cut 5 bases from V and 3 bases from J; bases unmatched to any gene: 0. Looked up from germline, CDR1 is MNHNY and CDR2 is SVGAGI (reference sequence). There are 12 residues in the CDR3. CDR3 loop: CASSGTDTEAFF. CDR3 DNA sequence: TGTGCCAGCAGTGGGACAGACACTGAAGCTTTCTTT.

The rearrangement joins TRBV6-5 to TRBJ1-4, with D perhaps TRBD1 (6 bases). V lost 2 bases, J lost 2 bases, and 9 bases lay in between. In germline, CDR1 is MNHEY, CDR2 SVGAGI. The CDR3 is 15 amino acids. The DNA of the CDR3 is TGTGCCAGCAGTTACACGGGGGGCACTAATGAAAAACTGTTTTTT. It is translated as CASSYTGGTNEKLFF.

J is TRBJ2-1 and V is TRBV6-5, with 8 nucleotides matching TRBD1. After removal of 8 bases from V and 4 bases from J, the junction contained 4 bases not matched to a gene. The germline gives CDR1 MNHEY, CDR2 SVGAGI. The CDR3 spans 13 residues. The CDR3 sequence: CASDRGSYNEQFF. The CDR3 DNA follows: TGTGCCAGCGACAGGGGAAGTTACAATGAGCAGTTCTTC.

This chain links TRBV20-1 with TRBJ2-7; D is unclear. The CDR3 has 11 residues. Germline CDR1 DFQATT, CDR2 SNEGSKA (reference sequence). The V end was cut by 7 bases, the J end by 6 bases, with 13 bases between. CDR3: CSVSLNPEQYF. CDR3 coding DNA: TGCAGTGTTTCCCTTAATCCCGAGCAGTACTTC.

The V gene is TRBV18, the J gene TRBJ1-6; 7 bases are shared with TRBD1. The germline CDR1 and CDR2 sequences are KGHSH and LQKENI. This CDR3 contains 14 residues. V was clipped by 1 base and J by 8 bases; unmatched bases: 2. The CDR3 loop reads CASSPRQGDSPLHF. The CDR3, as DNA: TGTGCCAGCTCACCACGTCAGGGGGATTCACCCCTCCACTTT.

V usage is TRBV5-6 and J usage is TRBJ1-1; D is unresolved. Germline values: CDR1 SGHDT, CDR2 YYEEEE. The CDR3 runs to 12 residues. V was pared by 3 bases and J by 4 bases, with 7 bases between. The CDR3 loop is CASSSRTTEAFF. CDR3 nucleotides: TGTGCCAGCAGCTCGCGAACCACTGAAGCTTTCTTT.

This chain links TRBV12-3 or TRBV12-4 with TRBJ1-1; D is perhaps TRBD1 (6 bases). The V gene lost 8 bases and the J gene lost 6 bases, with 16 bases spanning the gap. The CDR3 is made up of 13 amino acids. The CDR3 DNA follows: TGTGCCAGCGTCCTTGTGGCAGGGGCTGAAGCTTTCTTT. It translates to CASVLVAGAEAFF.

The chain joins TRBV6-2 or TRBV6-3 to TRBJ1-2; no clear D gene. Germline CDR1 is MNHEY and CDR2 is SVGEGT. V lost 5 bases and J lost 8, with 15 bases in between. This CDR3 is 13 amino acids long. As DNA, the CDR3 is TGTGCCAGCAGTCGCGAGGAGGGTCGGGGCTACACCTTC. This gives the protein CASSREEGRGYTF.

V is TRBV14 and J is TRBJ1-3; D remains ambiguous. With 0 bases removed from V and 2 bases from J, the gap between germline ends came to 11 bases. The CDR3 has 16 amino acids. Per germline, CDR1 SGHDN and CDR2 FVKESK. The CDR3 loop reads CASSQDIGLTGNTIYF. The CDR3 bases are TGTGCCAGCAGCCAAGATATTGGGCTTACTGGAAACACCATATATTTT.

J is TRBJ2-2 and V is TRBV7-9, with D perhaps matching TRBD1 (6 bases). This CDR3 is 16 amino acids long. The V and J ends lost 1 base and 7 bases respectively, with 16 bases between them. The germline CDR1 and CDR2 sequences are SEHNR and FQNEAQ (reference sequence). CDR3 sequence (DNA): TGTGCCAGCAGCTTAGAGGCCTGGGGGCAAGGCGGGGAGCTGTTTTTT. This codes for CASSLEAWGQGGELFF.

This clone has only one observation. This chain links TRBV5-4 with TRBJ2-7; D possibly corresponds to TRBD1 (6 bases). Per germline, CDR1 SGHNT and CDR2 YYREEE (reference sequence). The CDR3 totals 13 residues. The germline V and J ends were trimmed by 4 bases and 7 bases, with 15 bases remaining between them. CDR3 protein: CASSTPDSLEQYF. Here the CDR3 DNA reads TGTGCCAGCAGCACCCCGGACAGCCTAGAGCAGTACTTC.

The CDR3 loop reads CASRGVLGGTEAFF. DNA for the CDR3: TGTGCCAGCAGAGGGGTACTGGGGGGCACTGAAGCTTTCTTT. The chain carries TRBV28 and TRBJ1-1; a possible D gene is TRBD1 (5 bases). CDR1 is MDHEN and CDR2 is SYDVKM in the germline V gene. V lost 6 bases and J lost 4, with 15 bases in between. The CDR3 has 14 amino acids.

CDR3 sequence (DNA): TGCAGTGCTAGTATCAGGGGGCCCTACGAGCAGTACTTC. This codes for CSASIRGPYEQYF. This chain joins TRBV20-1 and TRBJ2-7; 8 bases line up with TRBD1. This CDR3 contains 13 residues. In germline, CDR1 is DFQATT, CDR2 SNEGSKA (reference sequence). J lost 2 bases, V lost 3 bases, and 3 bases had no gene match.